This entry lists 10 T cell receptor beta chains sequenced from one sample in a study of T cells in Graves' hyperthyroidism and ophthalmopathy. Amplified TCR beta CDR3 regions derived from RNA transcripts. HTBI primers were the set used in a first-round RT-PCR of the TCR CDR3. TCRdb analysed the multiplex PCR reads with MiXCR anew, one entry per CDR3 protein. The table records some 800,000 distinct CDR3 sequences, about two fifths of them present only once. Sequenced: blood. The receptors shown here come from a man aged 18 to 29 with Graves' hyperthyroidism.

This clonotype was recorded a few times. This chain links TRBV7-8 with TRBJ2-7; D ambiguous. The germline V and J ends were trimmed by 4 bases and 1 base, with 11 bases remaining between them. The germline gives CDR1 SGHVS, CDR2 FQNEAQ. The CDR3 consists of 14 residues. CDR3 bases: TGTGCCAGCAGCTGGCTTGGTACTTCCTACGAGCAGTACTTC. It translates to CASSWLGTSYEQYF.

This clonotype was counted between two and nine times. The chain recombines TRBV7-9 with TRBJ1-4; D remains ambiguous. Germline lookup yields CDR1 SEHNR and CDR2 FQNEAQ (reference sequence). The CDR3 is 16 residues long. V lost 5 bases, J lost 0 bases, and 13 bases lay in between. CDR3 region: CASSAWTDATNEKLFF. As DNA, the CDR3 is TGTGCCAGCAGCGCCTGGACGGACGCAACTAATGAAAAACTGTTTTTT.

This clonotype showed up just once. V gene TRBV19 combines with J gene TRBJ1-6, with D perhaps matching TRBD1 (6 bases). This CDR3 is built from 17 residues. V shed 6 bases and J shed 0 bases, with 15 bases lying between them. Germline CDR1 reads LNHDA; CDR2 reads SQIVND (reference sequence). In DNA form, the CDR3 reads TGTGCCAGTAGGTCGATCGGGGGGCACTCCTATAATTCACCCCTCCACTTT. It encodes CASRSIGGHSYNSPLHF.

This clonotype came up many times. Germline is not matched at one junction end, which may reflect a read error. This chain links TRBV7-2 with TRBJ1-5, with D possibly TRBD1 on 5 matching bases. The length of the CDR3 is 14 residues. Per the germline V gene, CDR1 is SGHTA and CDR2 is FQGNSA. CDR3 nucleotide sequence: TGCGCCAGCAGCTTGGGGCAGGGTGCTCAGCCCCAGCATTTT. Amino acid sequence: CASSLGQGAQPQHF.

In regard to this clonotype: At one end, the junction sequence differs from germline, possibly due to a read error. V usage is TRBV10-3 and J usage is TRBJ1-1, with D hard to call. The CDR3 runs to 13 residues. Germline lookup yields CDR1 ENHRY and CDR2 SYGVKD. The CDR3 region has the DNA TGTGCCAGCAGTTACTCGGAGGCAGGTGAAGCTTTCTTT. Encoded protein: CASSYSEAGEAFF.

The CDR3 DNA reads as TGCAGCGTTCTGGGGAGGGAGACGGGAGGGCCTAGCGAGCAGTACTTC. Protein sequence: CSVLGRETGGPSEQYF. The V gene is TRBV29-1, the J gene TRBJ2-7, with TRBD2 matching over 8 bases. Per germline, CDR1 SQVTM and CDR2 ANQGSEA. Trimming removed 5 bases from V and 6 bases from J; junction bases left unmatched: 18. The CDR3 totals 16 residues.

The chain combines TRBV7-9 with TRBJ2-5; a weak D match, TRBD1 (5 bases). Trimming pared 11 bases from V and 4 bases from J, leaving 17 bases between. This CDR3 is 13 amino acids long. Germline CDR1 and CDR2: SEHNR and FQNEAQ (reference sequence). In nucleotides, the CDR3 is TGTGCCCTCGCCAAGGGGCTGGGAGAGACCCAGTACTTC. Its translation is CALAKGLGETQYF.

This chain uses TRBV10-3 with TRBJ1-6; D gene unclear. This CDR3 is 13 amino acids long. Germline-derived CDR1 and CDR2 are ENHRY and SYGVKD. With 6 bases removed from V and 5 bases from J, the gap between germline ends came to 8 bases. Here the CDR3 reads CAISGHNNSPLHF. CDR3 DNA: TGTGCCATCAGCGGGCACAATAATTCACCCCTCCACTTT.

This clonotype was detected only a few times. The gene calls are TRBV5-1 and TRBJ1-2; no clear D gene. This CDR3 region has 13 residues. The germline V gene has CDR1 SGHRS and CDR2 YFSETQ. V shed 1 base and J shed 1 base, with 5 bases lying between them. The CDR3 nucleotides are TGCGCCAGCAGCTTGAACAGTAACTATGGCTACACCTTC. It codes for CASSLNSNYGYTF.

On this clonotype itself: One end of the junction does not line up with germline, which may come from a read error. This chain links TRBV2 with TRBJ2-7, with unresolved D. The CDR3 has 12 residues. CDR1 SNHLY and CDR2 FYNNEI come from the germline V gene. The CDR3 DNA is TGTGCCATCAGTCAGAAGTCCTACGAGCAGTACTTC. Protein product: CAISQKSYEQYF.